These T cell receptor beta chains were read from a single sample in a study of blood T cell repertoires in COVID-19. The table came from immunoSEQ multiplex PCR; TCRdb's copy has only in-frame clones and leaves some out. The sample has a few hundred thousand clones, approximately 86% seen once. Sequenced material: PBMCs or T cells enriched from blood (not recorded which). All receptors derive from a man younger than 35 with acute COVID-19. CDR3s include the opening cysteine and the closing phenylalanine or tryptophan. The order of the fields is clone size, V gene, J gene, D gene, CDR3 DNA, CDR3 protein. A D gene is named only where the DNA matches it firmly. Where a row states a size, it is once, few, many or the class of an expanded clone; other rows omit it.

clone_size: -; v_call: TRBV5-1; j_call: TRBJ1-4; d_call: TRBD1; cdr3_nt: TGCGCCAGCAGAATGGACAGGGCTGAACTGTTTTTT; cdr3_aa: CASRMDRAELFF
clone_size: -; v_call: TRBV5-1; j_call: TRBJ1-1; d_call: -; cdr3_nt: TGCGCCAGCAGCTTTAACGGTATGAACACTGAAGCTTTCTTT; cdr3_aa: CASSFNGMNTEAFF
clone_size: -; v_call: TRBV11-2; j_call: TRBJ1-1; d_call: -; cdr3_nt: TGTGCCAGCAGCTTGGGGCTTAACACTGAAGCTTTCTTT; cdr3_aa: CASSLGLNTEAFF
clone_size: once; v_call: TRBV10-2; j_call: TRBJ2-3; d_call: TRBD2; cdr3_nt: TGCGCCAGTCAAACTCAGCGGGAGGCCACAGATACGCAGTATTTT; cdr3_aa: CASQTQREATDTQYF
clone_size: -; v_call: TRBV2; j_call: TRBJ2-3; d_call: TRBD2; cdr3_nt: TGTGCCAGCAGTCCCGGGGCTAGCGGAGGAGATACGCAGTATTTT; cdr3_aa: CASSPGASGGDTQYF
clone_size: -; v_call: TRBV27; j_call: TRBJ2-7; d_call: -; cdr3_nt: TGTGCCAGCAGTACACAGGGCCACGAGCAGTACTTC; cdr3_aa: CASSTQGHEQYF
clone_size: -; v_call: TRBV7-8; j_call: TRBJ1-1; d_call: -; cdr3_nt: TGTGCCAGCAGCTTGTTCCCGAAGAGTGCCCGGGACACTGAAGCTTTCTTT; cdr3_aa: CASSLFPKSARDTEAFF
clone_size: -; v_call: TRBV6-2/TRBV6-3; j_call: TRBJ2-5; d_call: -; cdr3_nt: TGTGCCAGCAGTCACCGGATGATAGCGGTCCAAGAGACCCAGTACTTC; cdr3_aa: CASSHRMIAVQETQYF
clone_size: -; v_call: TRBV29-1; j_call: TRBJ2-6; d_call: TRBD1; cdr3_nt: TGCAGCGTTGAAGAGGACAGGTCCGGTGTCCTGACTTTC; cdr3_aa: CSVEEDRSGVLTF
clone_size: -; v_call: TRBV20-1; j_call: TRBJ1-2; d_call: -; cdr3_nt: TGCAGTGCTAGTGGCGGCCTGGCCGATGGCTACACCTTC; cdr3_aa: CSASGGLADGYTF
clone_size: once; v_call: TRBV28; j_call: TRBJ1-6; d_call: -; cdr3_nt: TGTGCCAGCAGTTCGCCAGCTTCTGCAGGTGTCGATTCACCCCTCCACTTT; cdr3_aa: CASSSPASAGVDSPLHF
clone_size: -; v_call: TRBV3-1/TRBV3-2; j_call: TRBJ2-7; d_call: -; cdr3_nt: TGTGCCAGCAGCCAGGAGGTGGGAGTGGGCCTCTACGAGCAGTACTTC; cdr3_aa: CASSQEVGVGLYEQYF
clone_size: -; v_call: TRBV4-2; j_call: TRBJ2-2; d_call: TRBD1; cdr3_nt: TGTGCCAGCAGCCTTTCGGACAGGGATTACACCGGGGAGCTGTTTTTT; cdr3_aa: CASSLSDRDYTGELFF
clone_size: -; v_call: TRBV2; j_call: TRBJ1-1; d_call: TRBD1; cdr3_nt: TGTGCCAGCACCAGGACAGGAACTAACACTGAAGCTTTCTTT; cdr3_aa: CASTRTGTNTEAFF
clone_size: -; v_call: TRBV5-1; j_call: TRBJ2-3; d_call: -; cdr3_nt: TGCGCCAGCAGCTTCGGACTCACAGATACGCAGTATTTT; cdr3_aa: CASSFGLTDTQYF
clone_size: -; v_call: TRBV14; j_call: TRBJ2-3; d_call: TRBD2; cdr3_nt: TGTGCCAGCAGCCAAGATCTTATTCCTAGCGGAGCATACGATACGCAGTATTTT; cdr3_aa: CASSQDLIPSGAYDTQYF
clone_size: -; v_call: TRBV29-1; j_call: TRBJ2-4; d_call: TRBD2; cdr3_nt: TGCAGCGCCCTAGTGGGGGGGGAAAACATTCAGTACTTC; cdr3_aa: CSALVGGENIQYF
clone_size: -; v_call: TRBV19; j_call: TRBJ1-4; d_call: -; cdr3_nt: TGTGCCAGTTTTGGGCTGGGCGCTAATGAAAAACTGTTTTTT; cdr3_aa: CASFGLGANEKLFF
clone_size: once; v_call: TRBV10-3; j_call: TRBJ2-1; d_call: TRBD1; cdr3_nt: TGTGCCATCAGTGATAGACAGGGGGGGTACAATGAGCAGTTCTTC; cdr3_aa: CAISDRQGGYNEQFF
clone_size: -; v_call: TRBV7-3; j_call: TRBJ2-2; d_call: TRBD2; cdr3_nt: TGTGCCAGCAGCCGGATGGGGACTAGCGGGGGCACCGGGGAGCTGTTTTTT; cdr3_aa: CASSRMGTSGGTGELFF
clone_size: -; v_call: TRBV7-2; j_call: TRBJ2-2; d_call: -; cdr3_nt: TGTGCCAGCAGCTTAAAGCAGGCCGGGGAGCTGTTTTTT; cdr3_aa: CASSLKQAGELFF
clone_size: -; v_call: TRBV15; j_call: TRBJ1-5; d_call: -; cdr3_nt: TGTGCCACCAGCAGAGATAGGGGTAGGACGGGCAATCAGCCCCAGCATTTT; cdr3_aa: CATSRDRGRTGNQPQHF
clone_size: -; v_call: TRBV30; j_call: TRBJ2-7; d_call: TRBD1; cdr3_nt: TGTGCCGCGTACCAGAGGACAGGGTTTCGAGGGGCTTTCTACGAGCAGTACTTC; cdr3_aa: CAAYQRTGFRGAFYEQYF
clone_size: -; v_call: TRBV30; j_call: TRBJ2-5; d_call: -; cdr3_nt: TGTGCCTGGAGTGTACAACGCATAACGGAGACCCAGTACTTC; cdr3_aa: CAWSVQRITETQYF
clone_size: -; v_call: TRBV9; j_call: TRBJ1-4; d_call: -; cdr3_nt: TGTGCCAGCAGCGCACAGGTAACTAATGAAAAACTGTTTTTT; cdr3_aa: CASSAQVTNEKLFF
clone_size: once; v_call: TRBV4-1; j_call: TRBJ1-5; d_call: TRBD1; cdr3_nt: TGCGCCAGCAGCCAGCGACAGGGGGCCGATCAGCCCCAGCATTTT; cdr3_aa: CASSQRQGADQPQHF
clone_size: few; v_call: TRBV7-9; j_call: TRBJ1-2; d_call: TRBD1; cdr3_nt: TGTGCCAGCATCCCGTGGACAGGGCAAGGCTACACCTTC; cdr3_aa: CASIPWTGQGYTF
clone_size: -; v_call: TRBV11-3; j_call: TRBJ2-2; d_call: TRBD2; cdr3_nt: TGTGCCAGCAGCCTCGGGGGTAGCGGGAGCTCCGGGGAGCTGTTTTTT; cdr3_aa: CASSLGGSGSSGELFF
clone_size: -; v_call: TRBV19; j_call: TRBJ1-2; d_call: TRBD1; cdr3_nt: TGTGCCAGTACCCTCCGGGACAGGGGGAAGGATGGCTACACCTTC; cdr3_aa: CASTLRDRGKDGYTF
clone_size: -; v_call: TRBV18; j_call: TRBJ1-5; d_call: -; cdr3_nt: TGTGCCAGCTCACCACGGGAGGAGGTCCTCAATCAGCCCCAGCATTTT; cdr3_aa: CASSPREEVLNQPQHF
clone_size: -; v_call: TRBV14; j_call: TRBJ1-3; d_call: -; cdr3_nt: TGTGCCAGCAGCCAGGCCGGCGGGACCCGCACCATATATTTT; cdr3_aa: CASSQAGGTRTIYF
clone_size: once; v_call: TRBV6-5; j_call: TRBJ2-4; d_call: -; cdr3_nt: TGTGCCAGCAGGGCTTCGGGATACTCAAACATTCAGTACTTC; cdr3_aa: CASRASGYSNIQYF
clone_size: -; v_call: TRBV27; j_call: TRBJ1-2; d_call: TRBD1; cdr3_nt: TGTGCCAGCAGCGGGACAGGGGGTTTAGCTAACTATGGCTACACCTTC; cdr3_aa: CASSGTGGLANYGYTF
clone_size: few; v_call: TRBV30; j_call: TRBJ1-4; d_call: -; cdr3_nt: TGTGCCTGGAGTCGTGGCTTTAATGAAAAACTGTTTTTT; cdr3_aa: CAWSRGFNEKLFF
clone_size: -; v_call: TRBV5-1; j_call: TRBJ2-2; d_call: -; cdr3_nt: TGCGCCAGCAGAGCGGAGAACACCGGGGAGCTGTTTTTT; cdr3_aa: CASRAENTGELFF
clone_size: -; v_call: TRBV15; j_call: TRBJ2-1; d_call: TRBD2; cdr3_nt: TGTGCCACCAGCGGCTTAGGACTAGCCGGCTCCTACAATGAGCAGTTCTTC; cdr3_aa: CATSGLGLAGSYNEQFF
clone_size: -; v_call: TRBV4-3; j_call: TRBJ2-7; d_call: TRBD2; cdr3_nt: TGCGCCAGCAGCCAAGGAGGTAGCGGGAGCCACGAGCAGTACTTC; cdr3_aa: CASSQGGSGSHEQYF